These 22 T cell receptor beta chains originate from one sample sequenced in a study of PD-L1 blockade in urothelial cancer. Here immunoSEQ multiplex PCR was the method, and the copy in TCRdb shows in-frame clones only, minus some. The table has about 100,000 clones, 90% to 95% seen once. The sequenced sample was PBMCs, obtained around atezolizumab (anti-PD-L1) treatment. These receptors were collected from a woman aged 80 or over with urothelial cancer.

CDR3 loop: CASSSSEVYGQPQHF. In DNA, the CDR3 is TGTGCCAGCAGTTCCTCTGAGGTTTATGGTCAGCCCCAGCATTTT. The chain uses TRBV14 and TRBJ1-5; no clear D. The germline V and J ends were trimmed by 6 bases and 6 bases, with 18 bases remaining between them. The CDR3 sequence is 15 residues long. Germline V gives CDR1 SGHDN, CDR2 FVKESK.

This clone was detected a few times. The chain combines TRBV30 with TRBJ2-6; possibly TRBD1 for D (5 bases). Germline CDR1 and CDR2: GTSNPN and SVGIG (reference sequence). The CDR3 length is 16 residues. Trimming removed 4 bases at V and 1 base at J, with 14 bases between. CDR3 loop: CAWNQGATSGANVLTF. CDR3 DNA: TGTGCCTGGAATCAGGGCGCCACATCTGGGGCCAACGTCCTGACTTTC.

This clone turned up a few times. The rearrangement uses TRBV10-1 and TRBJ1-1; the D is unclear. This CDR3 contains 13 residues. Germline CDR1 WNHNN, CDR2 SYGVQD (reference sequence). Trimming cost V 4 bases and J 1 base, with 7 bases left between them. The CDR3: CASSVNRNTEAFF. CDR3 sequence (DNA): TGCGCCAGCAGTGTTAACAGGAACACTGAAGCTTTCTTT.

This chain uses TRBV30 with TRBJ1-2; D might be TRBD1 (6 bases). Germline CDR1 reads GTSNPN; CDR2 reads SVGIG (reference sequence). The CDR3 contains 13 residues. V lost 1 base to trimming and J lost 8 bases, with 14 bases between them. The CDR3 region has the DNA TGTGCCTGGAGTGGATCAGGGGTTGGCGGCTACACCTTC. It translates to CAWSGSGVGGYTF. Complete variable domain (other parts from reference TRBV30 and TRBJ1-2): SQTIHQWPATLVQPVGSPLSLECTVEGTSNPNLYWYRQAAGRGLQLLFYSVGIGQISSEVPQNLSASRPQDRQFILSSKKLLLSDSGFYLCAWSGSGVGGYTFGSGTRLTVV.

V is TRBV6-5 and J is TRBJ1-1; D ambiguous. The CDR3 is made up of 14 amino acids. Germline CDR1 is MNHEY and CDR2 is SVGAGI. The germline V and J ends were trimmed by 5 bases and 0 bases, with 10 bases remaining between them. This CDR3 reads CASSAGDLNTEAFF. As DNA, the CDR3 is TGTGCCAGCAGTGCGGGAGATTTGAACACTGAAGCTTTCTTT.

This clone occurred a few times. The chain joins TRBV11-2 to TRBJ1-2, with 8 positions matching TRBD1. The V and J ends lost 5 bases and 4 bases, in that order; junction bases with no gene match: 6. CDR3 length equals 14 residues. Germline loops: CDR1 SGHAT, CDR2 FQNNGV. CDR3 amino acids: CASSRPGGGYGYTF. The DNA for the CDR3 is TGTGCCAGCAGCCGGCCAGGGGGCGGCTATGGCTACACCTTC.

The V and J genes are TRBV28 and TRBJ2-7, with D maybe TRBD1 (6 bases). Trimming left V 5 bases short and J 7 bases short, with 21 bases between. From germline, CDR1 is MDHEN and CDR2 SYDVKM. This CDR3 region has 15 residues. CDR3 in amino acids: CASSLRTVAWGEQYF. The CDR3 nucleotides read TGTGCCAGCAGTCTCCGGACAGTGGCGTGGGGGGAGCAGTACTTC.

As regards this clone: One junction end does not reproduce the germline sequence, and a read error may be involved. Written as DNA, the CDR3 is TGTGCCAGCAGTGATACAATCCGAATACTCTTC. This translates into CASSDTIRILF. The chain recombines TRBV2 with TRBJ2-1, with D hard to call. CDR3 size: 11 residues. Looked up from germline, CDR1 is SNHLY and CDR2 is FYNNEI.

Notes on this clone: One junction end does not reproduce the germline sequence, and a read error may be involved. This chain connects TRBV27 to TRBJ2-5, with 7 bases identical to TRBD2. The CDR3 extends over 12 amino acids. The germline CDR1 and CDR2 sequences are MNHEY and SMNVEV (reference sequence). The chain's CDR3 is CASGTAGEAQYF. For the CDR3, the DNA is TGTGCCAGCGGAACGGCGGGAGAGGCCCAGTACTTC.

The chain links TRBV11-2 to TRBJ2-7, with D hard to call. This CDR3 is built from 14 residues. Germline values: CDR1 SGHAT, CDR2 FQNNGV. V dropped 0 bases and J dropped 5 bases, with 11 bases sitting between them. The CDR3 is CASSLERSPHEQYF. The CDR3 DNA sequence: TGTGCCAGCAGCTTAGAGCGGTCTCCCCACGAGCAGTACTTC.

The CDR3 DNA sequence: TGCGCCAGCAGCATTCAAGGTCCCAGCCGGGGTAGGTTTACAGATACGCAGTATTTT. Translated, it gives CASSIQGPSRGRFTDTQYF. V and J are TRBV5-1 and TRBJ2-3, with D tentatively TRBD2 (5 bases). Between the trimmed V and J ends, which lost 4 bases and 3 bases, there was a span of 27 bases. The CDR3 covers 19 residues. Germline V gene data show CDR1 as SGHRS and CDR2 as YFSETQ.

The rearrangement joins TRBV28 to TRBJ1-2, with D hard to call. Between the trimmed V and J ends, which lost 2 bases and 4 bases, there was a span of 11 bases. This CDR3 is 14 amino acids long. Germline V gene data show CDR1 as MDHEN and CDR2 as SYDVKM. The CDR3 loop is CASSLQAQGYGYTF. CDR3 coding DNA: TGTGCCAGCAGTTTACAGGCGCAAGGCTATGGCTACACCTTC.

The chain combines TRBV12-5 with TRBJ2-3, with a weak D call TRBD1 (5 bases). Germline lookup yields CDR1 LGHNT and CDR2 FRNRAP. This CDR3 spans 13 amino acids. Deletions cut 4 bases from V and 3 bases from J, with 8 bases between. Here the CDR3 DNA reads TGTGCTAGTGGTTCGACAGATACAGATACGCAGTATTTT. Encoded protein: CASGSTDTDTQYF.

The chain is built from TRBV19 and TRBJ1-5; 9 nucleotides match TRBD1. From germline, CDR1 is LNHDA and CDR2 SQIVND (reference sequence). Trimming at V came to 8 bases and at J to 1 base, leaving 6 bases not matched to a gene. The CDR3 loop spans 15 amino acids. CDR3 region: CASHSDRGSNQPQHF. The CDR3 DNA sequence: TGTGCCAGTCATTCGGACAGGGGCAGCAATCAGCCCCAGCATTTT.

The CDR3 reads CSVSTGGVYGYTF. The CDR3 DNA is TGCAGCGTTTCCACAGGGGGCGTCTATGGCTACACCTTC. This rearrangement joins TRBV29-1 to TRBJ1-2; 9 nucleotides line up with TRBD1. CDR1 is SQVTM, CDR2 ANQGSEA, per germline. The J segment lost 4 bases and the V segment lost 5 bases, leaving 5 bases of the junction unmatched. The CDR3 consists of 13 residues.

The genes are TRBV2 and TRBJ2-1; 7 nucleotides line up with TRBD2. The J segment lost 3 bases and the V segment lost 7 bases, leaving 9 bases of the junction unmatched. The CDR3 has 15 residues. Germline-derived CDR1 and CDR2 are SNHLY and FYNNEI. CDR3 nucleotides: TGTGCCAGCACCCTGACTAGCTCCGTCTACAATGAGCAGTTCTTC. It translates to CASTLTSSVYNEQFF.

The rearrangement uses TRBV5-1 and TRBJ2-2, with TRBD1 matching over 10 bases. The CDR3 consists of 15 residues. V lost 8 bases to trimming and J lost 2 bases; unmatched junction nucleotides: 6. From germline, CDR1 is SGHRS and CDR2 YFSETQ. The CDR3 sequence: CASWTGGGNTGELFF. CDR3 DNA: TGCGCCAGTTGGACAGGGGGAGGTAACACCGGGGAGCTGTTTTTT.

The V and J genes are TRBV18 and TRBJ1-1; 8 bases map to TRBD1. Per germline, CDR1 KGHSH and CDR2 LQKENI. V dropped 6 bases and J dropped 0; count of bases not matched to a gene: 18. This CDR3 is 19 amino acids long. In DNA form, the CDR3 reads TGTGCCAGCTCCCAACTGCCCGGGACAGGCAACGCCATGAACACTGAAGCTTTCTTT. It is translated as CASSQLPGTGNAMNTEAFF.

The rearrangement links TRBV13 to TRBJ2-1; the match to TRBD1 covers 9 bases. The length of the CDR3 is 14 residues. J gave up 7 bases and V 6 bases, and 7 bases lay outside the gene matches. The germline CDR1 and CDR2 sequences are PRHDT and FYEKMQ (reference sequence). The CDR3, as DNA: TGTGCCAGCAGTTTACAGGGGGCAGTTAATGAGCAGTTCTTC. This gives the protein CASSLQGAVNEQFF.

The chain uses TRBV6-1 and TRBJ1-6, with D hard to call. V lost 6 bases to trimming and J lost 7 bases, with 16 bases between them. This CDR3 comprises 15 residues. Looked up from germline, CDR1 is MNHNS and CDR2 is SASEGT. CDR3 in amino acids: CASSPQEGTNSPLHF. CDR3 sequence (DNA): TGTGCCAGCAGCCCCCAGGAGGGTACAAATTCACCCCTCCACTTT.

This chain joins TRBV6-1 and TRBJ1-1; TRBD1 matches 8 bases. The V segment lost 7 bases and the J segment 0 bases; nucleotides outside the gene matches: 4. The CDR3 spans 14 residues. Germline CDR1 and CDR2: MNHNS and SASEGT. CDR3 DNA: TGTGCCAGCACCGGGACAGGTTTGAACACTGAAGCTTTCTTT. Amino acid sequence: CASTGTGLNTEAFF.

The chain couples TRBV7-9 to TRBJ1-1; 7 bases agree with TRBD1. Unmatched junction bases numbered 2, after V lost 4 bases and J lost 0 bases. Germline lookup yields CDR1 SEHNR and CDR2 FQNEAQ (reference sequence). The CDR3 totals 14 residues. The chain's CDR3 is CASSSGQMNTEAFF. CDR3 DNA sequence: TGTGCCAGCAGCTCGGGACAGATGAACACTGAAGCTTTCTTT.